One and the same sample provided the 30 T cell receptor beta chains below, sequenced in a study of shared clonotypes between healthy human individuals. The protocol was immunoSEQ multiplex PCR, while the TCRdb copy is restricted to in-frame clones and leaves out a portion. The table has roughly 1.4 million clones, about 98.5% seen once. The sequencing input was naive CD4+ T cells sorted from blood. Subset given: CD45RA+ positively selected. The source is a man under 40 in good health.

The rearrangement joins TRBV2 to TRBJ2-3; 7 nucleotides align to TRBD1. J was trimmed by 1 base and V by 3 bases; bases with no gene match: 4. The germline CDR1 and CDR2 sequences are SNHLY and FYNNEI. The CDR3 is 15 amino acids. CDR3 sequence reads: CASSEAGGGTDTQYF. The CDR3 region has the DNA TGTGCCAGCAGTGAGGCAGGGGGAGGCACAGATACGCAGTATTTT.

The chain links TRBV4-3 to TRBJ2-1; perhaps TRBD2 as D (6 bases). CDR3 length: 13 amino acids. The V gene's germline CDR1 is LGHNA and CDR2 YSLEER. The V end was cut by 11 bases, the J end by 9 bases, with 20 bases between. The CDR3 reads CAASETRGAEQFF. As DNA, the CDR3 is TGCGCCGCGTCTGAGACTAGAGGTGCTGAGCAGTTCTTC.

This rearrangement joins TRBV7-2 to TRBJ2-1; 12 positions agree with TRBD2. V dropped 1 base and J dropped 4; count of bases not matched to a gene: 5. The germline V gene encodes CDR1 SGHTA and CDR2 FQGNSA. The CDR3 is 17 amino acids. The CDR3 coding sequence is TGTGCCAGCAGCTTAGATCTAGCGGGAGGGAGGTACAATGAGCAGTTCTTC. It yields the protein CASSLDLAGGRYNEQFF.

Details on this clone: This CDR3 is also generated by other DNA sequences in the sample. The rearrangement uses TRBV2 and TRBJ2-7; no firm D call. The CDR3 totals 12 residues. Trimming shortened V by 6 bases and J by 2 bases, and 8 bases separated the two germline ends. Germline lookup yields CDR1 SNHLY and CDR2 FYNNEI. CDR3 in amino acids: CASRTETYEQYF. The CDR3 DNA is TGTGCCAGCAGGACTGAGACCTACGAGCAGTACTTC.

The chain joins TRBV7-2 to TRBJ1-2, with 9 bases fitting TRBD1. The trim removed 5 bases at V and 8 bases at J, leaving 12 bases unmatched. CDR3 size: 15 residues. Per the germline V gene, CDR1 is SGHTA and CDR2 is FQGNSA. CDR3 sequence (DNA): TGTGCCAGCAGCACCGGGGCACAGGGGGCGCCCGGCTACACCTTC. As protein: CASSTGAQGAPGYTF.

The sample holds one count of this clone. This chain links TRBV19 with TRBJ2-2; 9 bases fit TRBD2. J gave up 3 bases and V 9 bases, and 8 bases lay outside the gene matches. CDR3 length: 15 residues. The germline gives CDR1 LNHDA, CDR2 SQIVND (reference sequence). The CDR3 DNA reads as TGTGCCAGCACCCGCGGGAGGGCCTACACCGGGGAGCTGTTTTTT. Amino acids: CASTRGRAYTGELFF.

The chain combines TRBV18 with TRBJ2-2; no clear D gene. The CDR3 has 12 residues. Germline CDR1 and CDR2: KGHSH and LQKENI. Deletions cut 6 bases from V and 7 bases from J, with 9 bases between. CDR3 in amino acids: CASSPTGGELFF. DNA of the CDR3: TGTGCCAGCTCTCCCACCGGCGGGGAGCTGTTTTTT.

The J gene is TRBJ2-5, the V gene TRBV7-8; D perhaps matches TRBD1 (5 bases). V was shortened by 6 bases and J by 9 bases, with 14 bases between the two germline ends. Germline V gives CDR1 SGHVS, CDR2 FQNEAQ. CDR3 length: 12 residues. The CDR3 DNA follows: TGTGCCAGCAGAGGGGCTGGAGTTTCCCAGTACTTC. Its translation is CASRGAGVSQYF.

This chain joins TRBV19 and TRBJ2-1, with D perhaps TRBD1 or TRBD2 (5 bases each). The CDR3 is 12 amino acids. CDR1 is LNHDA and CDR2 is SQIVND in the germline V gene (reference sequence). The CDR3 sequence: CASRGSWNEQFF. In DNA form, the CDR3 reads TGTGCGAGTCGGGGCAGTTGGAATGAGCAGTTCTTC.

The chain recombines TRBV29-1 with TRBJ2-1; 10 bases agree with TRBD2. V was pared by 8 bases and J by 4 bases, with 8 bases of the junction left unmatched. The CDR3 covers 14 residues. The V gene's germline CDR1 is SQVTM and CDR2 ANQGSEA. CDR3 residues: CSTPGLAVYNEQFF. CDR3 in DNA: TGCAGCACACCCGGACTAGCGGTATACAATGAGCAGTTCTTC.

The rearrangement links TRBV7-2 to TRBJ2-7, with D perhaps TRBD1 or TRBD2 (5 bases each). The germline V gene encodes CDR1 SGHTA and CDR2 FQGNSA. V lost 0 bases, J lost 3 bases, and 9 bases lay in between. The CDR3 extends over 14 amino acids. CDR3 DNA sequence: TGTGCCAGCAGCTTAGCCCCGGGGCGCTACGAGCAGTACTTC. Protein product: CASSLAPGRYEQYF.

The chain recombines TRBV5-1 with TRBJ2-5; D gene ambiguous. The CDR3 has 13 residues. V shed 1 base and J shed 5 bases, with 9 bases lying between them. From germline, CDR1 is SGHRS and CDR2 YFSETQ. The CDR3 reads CASSLLDGETQYF. The CDR3 nucleotides are TGCGCCAGCAGCTTGCTAGATGGGGAGACCCAGTACTTC.

The chain uses TRBV7-9 and TRBJ2-7; D call uncertain. Germline values: CDR1 SEHNR, CDR2 FQNEAQ (reference sequence). CDR3 size: 11 residues. V lost 4 bases and J lost 3, with 4 bases in between. The DNA of the CDR3 is TGTGCCAGCAGCTACCTCTACGAGCAGTACTTC. Translating gives CASSYLYEQYF.

This clone occurred once. The same CDR3 arises from other DNA sequences in this sample as well. This rearrangement joins TRBV20-1 to TRBJ2-3; D remains ambiguous. The ends were cut back, 3 bases at V and 3 bases at J, with 4 bases in the middle. The CDR3 is 11 amino acids. Germline CDR1 reads DFQATT; CDR2 reads SNEGSKA (reference sequence). CDR3 in amino acids: CSARETDTQYF. DNA for the CDR3: TGCAGTGCTAGGGAAACAGATACGCAGTATTTT.

This clone was seen only once. The CDR3 DNA reads as TGTGCCAGCAGCGAGGCAGGGAGGGGCAATGAGCAGTTCTTC. Translation: CASSEAGRGNEQFF. The chain recombines TRBV9 with TRBJ2-1; 7 bases align to TRBD2. CDR3 size: 14 residues. The J segment lost 6 bases and the V segment lost 3 bases, leaving 6 bases of the junction unmatched. The V gene's germline CDR1 is SGDLS and CDR2 YYNGEE.

The chain joins TRBV9 to TRBJ2-1; D is unclear. V was cut by 0 bases and J by 3 bases, with 10 bases left in between. Per the germline V gene, CDR1 is SGDLS and CDR2 is YYNGEE. This CDR3 has 15 residues. In DNA, the CDR3 is TGTGCCAGCAGCGTAGGGGCGGAAAGCTACAATGAGCAGTTCTTC. Protein sequence: CASSVGAESYNEQFF.

The rearrangement links TRBV5-1 to TRBJ2-2; 11 bases align to TRBD1. There are 16 residues in the CDR3. V was pared by 4 bases and J by 4 bases, with 6 bases of the junction left unmatched. Looked up from germline, CDR1 is SGHRS and CDR2 is YFSETQ. The CDR3 sequence: CASSRGTGGFTGELFF. The CDR3 DNA is TGCGCCAGCAGCCGCGGGACAGGGGGATTCACCGGGGAGCTGTTTTTT.

The chain recombines TRBV6-5 with TRBJ2-2; 11 nucleotides line up with TRBD1. CDR1 is MNHEY, CDR2 SVGAGI, per germline. V was pared by 6 bases and J by 4 bases, with 4 bases of the junction left unmatched. The CDR3 is 15 residues long. The DNA for the CDR3 is TGTGCCAGCAGAGGACAGGGGGCTATCACCGGGGAGCTGTTTTTT. Translation: CASRGQGAITGELFF.

The DNA of the CDR3 is TGTGCCAGCAGCTTAGTCGCCCTAGCGGGAGGGCCAGATACGCAGTATTTT. Its translation is CASSLVALAGGPDTQYF. V gene TRBV7-9 combines with J gene TRBJ2-3; 12 bases are shared with TRBD2. This CDR3 comprises 17 residues. V lost 1 base, J lost 4 bases, and 6 bases stayed unmatched. The germline gives CDR1 SEHNR, CDR2 FQNEAQ (reference sequence).

The chain has TRBV7-9 and TRBJ2-1; D might be TRBD1 (5 bases). This CDR3 has 15 residues. The ends were cut back, 1 base at V and 9 bases at J, with 16 bases in the middle. CDR1 SEHNR and CDR2 FQNEAQ come from the germline V gene (reference sequence). CDR3 nucleotides: TGTGCCAGCAGCTTAGTTTTGGGGCGAACGGGTGAGCAGTTCTTC. Its translation is CASSLVLGRTGEQFF.

The chain carries TRBV7-9 and TRBJ2-1; TRBD2 matches at 9 bases. The V gene end was trimmed by 1 base and the J gene end by 5 bases; junction bases not matched to a gene: 6. The CDR3 contains 16 residues. Looked up from germline, CDR1 is SEHNR and CDR2 is FQNEAQ (reference sequence). In DNA form, the CDR3 reads TGTGCCAGCAGCTTAGTCGCGGGAGGGCCTAACAATGAGCAGTTCTTC. Translation gives CASSLVAGGPNNEQFF.

The chain has TRBV18 and TRBJ1-1; unclear D gene. Germline loops: CDR1 KGHSH, CDR2 LQKENI. Trimming removed 3 bases at V and 1 base at J, with 12 bases between. This CDR3 region has 15 residues. CDR3 protein: CASSPGSSPNTEAFF. The CDR3 DNA is TGTGCCAGCTCACCGGGATCGAGTCCGAACACTGAAGCTTTCTTT.

The chain combines TRBV29-1 with TRBJ2-2, with 9 bases that match TRBD2. The CDR3 is 14 amino acids. V lost 4 bases, J lost 6 bases, and 6 bases stayed unmatched. The V gene's germline CDR1 is SQVTM and CDR2 ANQGSEA. In DNA form, the CDR3 reads TGCAGCGTTGTTTCTAGCGGGATTGCCGGGGAGCTGTTTTTT. This translates into CSVVSSGIAGELFF.

This chain connects TRBV27 to TRBJ1-1; a weak D match, TRBD1 (6 bases). The CDR3 sequence is 13 residues long. V was trimmed by 9 bases and J by 5 bases, leaving 16 bases between them. Germline CDR1 MNHEY, CDR2 SMNVEV (reference sequence). DNA of the CDR3: TGTGCCAGTGGGAGGGGGGGTAGGACTGAAGCTTTCTTT. Translating it yields CASGRGGRTEAFF.

The chain uses TRBV2 and TRBJ2-1; a possible D gene is TRBD1 (5 bases). The CDR3 sequence is 13 residues long. Trimming stripped 7 bases from V and 1 base from J, with 8 bases between. Germline V gene data show CDR1 as SNHLY and CDR2 as FYNNEI. The CDR3 nucleotides read TGTGCCAGCACATACAGGTCCTACAATGAGCAGTTCTTC. Its translation: CASTYRSYNEQFF.

V gene TRBV9 combines with J gene TRBJ2-2; 7 nucleotides line up with TRBD1. The V segment lost 5 bases and the J segment 7 bases; nucleotides outside the gene matches: 2. Germline CDR1 SGDLS, CDR2 YYNGEE. The CDR3 consists of 12 residues. The CDR3 nucleotides are TGTGCCAGCAGTCGGGACAGCGGGGAGCTGTTTTTT. It codes for CASSRDSGELFF.

The rearrangement links TRBV2 to TRBJ2-7; 11 bases align to TRBD1. In germline, CDR1 is SNHLY, CDR2 FYNNEI. The CDR3 runs to 14 residues. V shed 4 bases, J shed 6 bases, and the junction held 5 bases outside the gene matches. The CDR3, as DNA: TGTGCCAGCAGTGGAGGACAGGGGGCTTTCGAGCAGTACTTC. It specifies CASSGGQGAFEQYF.

This chain uses TRBV29-1 with TRBJ1-2; no reliable D call. The germline V gene encodes CDR1 SQVTM and CDR2 ANQGSEA. The V gene lost 4 bases and the J gene lost 7 bases, with 13 bases spanning the gap. This CDR3 region has 12 residues. CDR3 amino acids: CSVAPGPSGYTF. In nucleotides, the CDR3 is TGCAGCGTTGCCCCAGGTCCAAGTGGCTACACCTTC.

The V call is TRBV29-1, the J call TRBJ2-1, with TRBD1 as a possible D gene (5 bases). Germline V gene lookup returns CDR1 SQVTM and CDR2 ANQGSEA. Trimming removed 2 bases from V and 12 bases from J, with 17 bases in between. The CDR3 is 13 residues long. The chain's CDR3 is CSVESRERPRQFF. CDR3 coding DNA: TGCAGCGTTGAATCCAGGGAAAGACCGCGGCAGTTCTTC.

The chain uses TRBV7-9 and TRBJ2-2, with TRBD2 identical over 7 bases. V was clipped by 5 bases and J by 6 bases; unmatched bases: 12. The germline V gene encodes CDR1 SEHNR and CDR2 FQNEAQ (reference sequence). The CDR3 sequence is 16 residues long. The CDR3 spells CASSPSGRGASGELFF. CDR3 coding DNA: TGTGCCAGCAGCCCATCGGGGAGGGGCGCTTCCGGGGAGCTGTTTTTT.